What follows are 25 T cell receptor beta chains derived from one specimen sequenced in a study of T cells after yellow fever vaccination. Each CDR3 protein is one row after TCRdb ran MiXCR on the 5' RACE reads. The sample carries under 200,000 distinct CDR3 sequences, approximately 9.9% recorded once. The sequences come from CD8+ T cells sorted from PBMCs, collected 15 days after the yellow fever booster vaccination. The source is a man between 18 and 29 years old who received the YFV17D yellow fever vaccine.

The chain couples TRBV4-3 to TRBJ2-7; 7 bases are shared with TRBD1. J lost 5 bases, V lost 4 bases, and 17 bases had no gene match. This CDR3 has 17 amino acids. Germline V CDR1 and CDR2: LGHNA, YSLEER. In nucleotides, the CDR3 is TGCGCCAGCAGCCCCACCCCGGGACAGATCCTCCGGAACGAGCAGTACTTC. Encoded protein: CASSPTPGQILRNEQYF.

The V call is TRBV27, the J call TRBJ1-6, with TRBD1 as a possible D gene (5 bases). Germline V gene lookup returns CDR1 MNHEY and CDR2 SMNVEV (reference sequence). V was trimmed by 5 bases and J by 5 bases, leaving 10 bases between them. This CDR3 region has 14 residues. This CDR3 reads CASSAGRNNSPLHF. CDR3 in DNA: TGTGCCAGCAGTGCGGGACGGAATAATTCACCCCTCCACTTT.

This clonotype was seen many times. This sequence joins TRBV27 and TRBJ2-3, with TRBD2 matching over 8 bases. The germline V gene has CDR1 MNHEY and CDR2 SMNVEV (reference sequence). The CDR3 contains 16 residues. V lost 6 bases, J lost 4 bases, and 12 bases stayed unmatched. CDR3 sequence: CASRYTGTRLADTQYF. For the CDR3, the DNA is TGTGCCAGCAGATATACCGGGACTAGATTGGCAGATACGCAGTATTTT.

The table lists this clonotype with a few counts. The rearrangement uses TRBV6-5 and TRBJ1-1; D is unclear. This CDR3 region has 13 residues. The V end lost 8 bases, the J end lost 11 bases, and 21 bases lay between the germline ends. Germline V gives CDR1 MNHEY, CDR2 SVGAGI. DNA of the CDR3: TGTGCCAGCTCAACAGCCGGGCCAGAGTCGGCTTTCTTT. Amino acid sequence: CASSTAGPESAFF.

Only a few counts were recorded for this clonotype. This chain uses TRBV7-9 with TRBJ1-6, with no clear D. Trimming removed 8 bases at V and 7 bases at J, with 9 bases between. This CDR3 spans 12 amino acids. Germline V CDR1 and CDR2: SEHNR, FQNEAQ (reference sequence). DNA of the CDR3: TGTGCCAGCGTGTCTGGAAATTCACCCCTCCACTTT. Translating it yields CASVSGNSPLHF.

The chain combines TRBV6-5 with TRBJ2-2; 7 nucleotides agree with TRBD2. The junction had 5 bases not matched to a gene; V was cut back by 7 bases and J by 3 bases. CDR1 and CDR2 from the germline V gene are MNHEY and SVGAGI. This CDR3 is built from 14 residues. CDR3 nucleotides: TGTGCCAGCACCAGGGAGGGAGACACCGGGGAGCTGTTTTTT. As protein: CASTREGDTGELFF.

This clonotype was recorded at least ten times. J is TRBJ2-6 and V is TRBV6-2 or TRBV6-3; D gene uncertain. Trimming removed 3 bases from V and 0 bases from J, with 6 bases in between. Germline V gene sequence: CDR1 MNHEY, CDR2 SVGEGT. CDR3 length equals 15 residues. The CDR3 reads CASSYSSSGANVLTF. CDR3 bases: TGTGCCAGCAGTTATAGCAGCTCTGGGGCCAACGTCCTGACTTTC.

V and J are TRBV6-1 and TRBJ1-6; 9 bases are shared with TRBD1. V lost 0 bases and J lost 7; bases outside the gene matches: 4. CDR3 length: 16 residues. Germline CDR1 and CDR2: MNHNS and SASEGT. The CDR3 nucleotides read TGTGCCAGCAGTGAAGCGTTGGGGACAGGGAATTCACCCCTCCACTTT. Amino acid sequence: CASSEALGTGNSPLHF.

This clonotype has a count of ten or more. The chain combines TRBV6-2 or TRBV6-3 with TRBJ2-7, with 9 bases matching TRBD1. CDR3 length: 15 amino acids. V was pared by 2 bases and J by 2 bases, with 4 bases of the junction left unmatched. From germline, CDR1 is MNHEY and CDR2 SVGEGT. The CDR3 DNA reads TGTGCCAGCAGTTACACGGGACAGGGTACCTACGAGCAGTACTTC. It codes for CASSYTGQGTYEQYF.

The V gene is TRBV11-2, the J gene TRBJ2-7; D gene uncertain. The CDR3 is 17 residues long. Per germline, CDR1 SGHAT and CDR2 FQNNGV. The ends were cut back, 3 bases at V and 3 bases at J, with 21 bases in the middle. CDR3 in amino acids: CASSFSVSDRTIYEQYF. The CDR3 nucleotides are TGTGCCAGCAGCTTTTCTGTAAGCGACCGGACCATCTACGAGCAGTACTTC.

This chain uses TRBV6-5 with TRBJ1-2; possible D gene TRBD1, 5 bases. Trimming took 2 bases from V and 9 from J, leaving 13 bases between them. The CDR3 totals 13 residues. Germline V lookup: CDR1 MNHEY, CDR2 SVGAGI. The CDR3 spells CASSYGTLKRYTF. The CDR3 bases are TGTGCCAGCAGTTACGGGACCCTTAAACGCTACACCTTC.

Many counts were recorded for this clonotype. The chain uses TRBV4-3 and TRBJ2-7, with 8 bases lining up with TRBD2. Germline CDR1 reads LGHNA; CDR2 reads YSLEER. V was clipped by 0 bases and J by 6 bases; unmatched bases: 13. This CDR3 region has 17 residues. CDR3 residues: CASSQDPVPRGDSEQYF. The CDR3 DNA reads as TGCGCCAGCAGCCAAGATCCAGTTCCGCGGGGGGATTCCGAGCAGTACTTC.

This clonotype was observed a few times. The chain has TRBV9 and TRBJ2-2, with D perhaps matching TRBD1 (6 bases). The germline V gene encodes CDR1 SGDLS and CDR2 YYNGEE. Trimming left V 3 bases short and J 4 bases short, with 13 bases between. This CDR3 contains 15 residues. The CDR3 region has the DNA TGTGCCAGCAGCGACAACAGGGCGGCCACCGGGGAGCTGTTTTTT. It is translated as CASSDNRAATGELFF.

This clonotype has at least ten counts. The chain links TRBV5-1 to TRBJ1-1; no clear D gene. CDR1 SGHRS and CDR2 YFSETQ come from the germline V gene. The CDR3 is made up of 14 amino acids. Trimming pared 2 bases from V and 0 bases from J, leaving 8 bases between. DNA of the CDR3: TGCGCCAGCAGCTTTCGGGGTCTGAACACTGAAGCTTTCTTT. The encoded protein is CASSFRGLNTEAFF.

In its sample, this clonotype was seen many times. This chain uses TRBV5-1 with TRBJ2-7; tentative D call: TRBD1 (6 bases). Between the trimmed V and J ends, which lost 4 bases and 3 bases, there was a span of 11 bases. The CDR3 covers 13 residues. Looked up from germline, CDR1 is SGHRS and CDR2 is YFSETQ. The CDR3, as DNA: TGCGCCAGCAGCCTTAGAGGGGGCTACGAGCAGTACTTC. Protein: CASSLRGGYEQYF.

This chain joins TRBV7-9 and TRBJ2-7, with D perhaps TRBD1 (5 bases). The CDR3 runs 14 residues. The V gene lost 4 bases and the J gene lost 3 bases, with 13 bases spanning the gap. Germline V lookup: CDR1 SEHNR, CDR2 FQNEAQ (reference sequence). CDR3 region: CASSWTRDGYEQYV. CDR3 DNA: TGTGCCAGCAGCTGGACAAGAGACGGCTACGAGCAGTACGTC.

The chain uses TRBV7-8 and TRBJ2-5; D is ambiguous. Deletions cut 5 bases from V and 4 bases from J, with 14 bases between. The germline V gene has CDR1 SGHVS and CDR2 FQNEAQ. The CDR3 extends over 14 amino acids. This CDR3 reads CASSLPRAPETQYF. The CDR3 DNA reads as TGTGCCAGCAGCCTTCCAAGGGCGCCAGAGACCCAGTACTTC.

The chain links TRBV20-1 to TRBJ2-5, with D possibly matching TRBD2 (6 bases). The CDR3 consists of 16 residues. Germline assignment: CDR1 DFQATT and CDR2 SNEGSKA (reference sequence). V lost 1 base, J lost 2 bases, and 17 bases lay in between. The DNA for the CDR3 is TGCAGTGCTAGAGCAAGGGAGGAGGTTCGACAAGAGACCCAGTACTTC. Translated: CSARAREEVRQETQYF.

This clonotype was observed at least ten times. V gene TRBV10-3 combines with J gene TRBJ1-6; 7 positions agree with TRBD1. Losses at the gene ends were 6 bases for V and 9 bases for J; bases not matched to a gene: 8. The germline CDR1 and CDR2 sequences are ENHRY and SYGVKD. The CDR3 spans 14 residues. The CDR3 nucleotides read TGTGCCATCAGACCCACAGGGGATAGTTCACCCCTCCACTTT. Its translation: CAIRPTGDSSPLHF.

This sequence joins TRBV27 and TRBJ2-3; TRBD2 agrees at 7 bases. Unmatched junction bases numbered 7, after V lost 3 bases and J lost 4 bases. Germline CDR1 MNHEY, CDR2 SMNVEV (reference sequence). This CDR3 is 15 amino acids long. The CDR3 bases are TGTGCCAGCAGTTTCCGAGGACTAGTCGCAGATACGCAGTATTTT. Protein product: CASSFRGLVADTQYF.

The CDR3 coding sequence is TGCGCCAGCAGCCAAGAGGGTCGTCAGCTTAATCAGCCCCAGCATTTT. Protein sequence: CASSQEGRQLNQPQHF. V gene TRBV4-1 combines with J gene TRBJ1-5; the D is unclear. Germline V gives CDR1 MGHRA, CDR2 YSYEKL. The V end was cut by 0 bases, the J end by 4 bases, with 13 bases between. CDR3 size: 16 residues.

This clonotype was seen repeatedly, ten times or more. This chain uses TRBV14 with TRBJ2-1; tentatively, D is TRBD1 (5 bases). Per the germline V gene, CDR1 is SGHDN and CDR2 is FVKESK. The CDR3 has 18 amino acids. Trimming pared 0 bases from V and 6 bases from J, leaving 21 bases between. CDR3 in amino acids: CASSQDPPWQGTINEQFF. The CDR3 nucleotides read TGTGCCAGCAGCCAAGATCCCCCGTGGCAGGGAACCATCAATGAGCAGTTCTTC.

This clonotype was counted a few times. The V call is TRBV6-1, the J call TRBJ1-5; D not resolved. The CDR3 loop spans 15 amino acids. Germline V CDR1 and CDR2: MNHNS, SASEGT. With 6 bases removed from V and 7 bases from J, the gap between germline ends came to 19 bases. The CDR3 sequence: CASSPFSGGGQPQHF. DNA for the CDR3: TGTGCCAGCAGCCCTTTTTCCGGAGGCGGGCAGCCCCAGCATTTT.

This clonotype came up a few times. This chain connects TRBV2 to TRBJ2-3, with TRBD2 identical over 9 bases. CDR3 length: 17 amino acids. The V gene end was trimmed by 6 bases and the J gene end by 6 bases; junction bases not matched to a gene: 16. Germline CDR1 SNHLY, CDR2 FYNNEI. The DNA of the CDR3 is TGTGCCAGCAGGGGCCAAGGAACTAGCGGGTTGTTGGATACGCAGTATTTT. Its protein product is CASRGQGTSGLLDTQYF.

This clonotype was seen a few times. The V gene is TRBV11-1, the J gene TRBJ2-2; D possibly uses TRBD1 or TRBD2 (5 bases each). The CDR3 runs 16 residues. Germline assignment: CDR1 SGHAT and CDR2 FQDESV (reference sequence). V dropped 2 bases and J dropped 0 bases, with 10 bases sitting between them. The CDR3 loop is CASSLPGTANTGELFF. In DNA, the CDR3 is TGTGCCAGCAGCTTACCCGGGACGGCGAACACCGGGGAGCTGTTTTTT.